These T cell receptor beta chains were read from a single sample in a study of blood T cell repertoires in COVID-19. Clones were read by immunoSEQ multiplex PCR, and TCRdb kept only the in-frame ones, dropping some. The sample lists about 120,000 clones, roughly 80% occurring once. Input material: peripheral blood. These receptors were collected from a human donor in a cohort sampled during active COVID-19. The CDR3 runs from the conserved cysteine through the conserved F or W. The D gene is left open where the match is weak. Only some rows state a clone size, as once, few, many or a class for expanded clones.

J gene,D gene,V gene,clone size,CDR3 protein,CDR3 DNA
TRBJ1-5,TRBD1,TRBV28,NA,CASSPTGGRQPQHF,TGTGCCAGCAGCCCGACAGGGGGCCGTCAGCCCCAGCATTTT
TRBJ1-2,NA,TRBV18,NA,CASSPSDRSGYTF,TGTGCCAGCTCACCAAGCGACCGAAGCGGCTACACCTTC
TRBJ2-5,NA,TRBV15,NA,CATSRGPGVEETQYF,TGTGCCACCAGCAGAGGACCAGGGGTGGAAGAGACCCAGTACTTC
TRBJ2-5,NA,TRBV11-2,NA,CASSRSREETQYF,TGTGCCAGCAGCCGGTCGAGAGAAGAGACCCAGTACTTC
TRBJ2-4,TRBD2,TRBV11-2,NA,CASSLDGGLAELAKNIQYF,TGTGCCAGCAGCTTAGATGGGGGACTAGCGGAGCTAGCCAAAAACATTCAGTACTTC
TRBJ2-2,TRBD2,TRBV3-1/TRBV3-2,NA,CASRGTSGGPTGELFF,TGTGCCAGCAGGGGGACTAGCGGGGGGCCCACCGGGGAGCTGTTTTTT
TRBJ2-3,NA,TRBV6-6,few,CATILKDTQYF,TGTGCCACTATTTTAAAGGATACGCAGTATTTT
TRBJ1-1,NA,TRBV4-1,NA,CASTWELTMNTEAFF,TGCGCCAGCACCTGGGAGTTAACCATGAACACTGAAGCTTTCTTT
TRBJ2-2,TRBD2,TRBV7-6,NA,CASSLASGGARTGELFF,TGTGCCAGCAGCTTAGCTAGCGGGGGGGCACGGACCGGGGAGCTGTTTTTT
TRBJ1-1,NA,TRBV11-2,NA,CASSSRAGGGTEAFF,TGTGCCAGCAGTTCCCGGGCGGGAGGGGGCACTGAAGCTTTCTTT
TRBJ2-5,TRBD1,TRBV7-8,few,CASSLVRGLETQYF,TGTGCCAGCAGCTTAGTTAGGGGGCTAGAGACCCAGTACTTC
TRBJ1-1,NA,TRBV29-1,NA,CSAQREVQEAFF,TGCAGCGCCCAACGGGAGGTCCAGGAAGCTTTCTTT
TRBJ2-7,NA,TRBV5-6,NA,CASSLARDTSSYEQYF,TGTGCCAGCAGCTTGGCCAGGGACACCAGCTCCTACGAGCAGTACTTC
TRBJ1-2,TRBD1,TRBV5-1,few,CASSLGQGGGYTF,TGCGCCAGCAGCTTGGGACAGGGCGGCGGCTACACCTTC
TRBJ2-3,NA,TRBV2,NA,CASIWTATDTQYF,TGTGCCAGCATATGGACAGCCACAGATACGCAGTATTTT
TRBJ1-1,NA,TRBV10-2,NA,CASRGAENTEAFF,TGCGCCAGCCGGGGGGCGGAGAACACTGAAGCTTTCTTT
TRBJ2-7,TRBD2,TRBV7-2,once,CASSDGLAGTYEQYF,TGTGCCAGCAGCGACGGACTAGCGGGGACCTACGAGCAGTACTTC
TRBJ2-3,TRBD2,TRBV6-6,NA,CASSRAPSGGTDTQYF,TGTGCCAGCAGCCGAGCCCCTAGCGGCGGCACAGATACGCAGTATTTT
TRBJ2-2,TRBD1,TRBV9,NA,CASSATGGNTGELFF,TGTGCCAGCAGCGCGACAGGGGGGAACACCGGGGAGCTGTTTTTT
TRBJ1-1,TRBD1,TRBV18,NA,CASSPRGGETEAFF,TGTGCCAGCTCACCACGAGGGGGCGAAACTGAAGCTTTCTTT
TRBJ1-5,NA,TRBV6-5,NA,CASSYDSQRNQPQHF,TGTGCCAGCAGTTACGATAGCCAGCGCAATCAGCCCCAGCATTTT
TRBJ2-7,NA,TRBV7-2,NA,CASSLARDGPYEQYF,TGTGCCAGCAGCTTAGCGCGGGACGGCCCCTACGAGCAGTACTTC
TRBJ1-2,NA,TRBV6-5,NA,CASRRTETNYGYTF,TGTGCCAGCAGGCGGACAGAAACTAACTATGGCTACACCTTC
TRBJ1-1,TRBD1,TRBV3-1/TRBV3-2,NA,CASSQGQGNSEAFF,TGTGCCAGCAGCCAAGGACAGGGGAACTCTGAAGCTTTCTTT
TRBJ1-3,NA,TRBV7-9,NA,CASSLAQTGSGNTIYF,TGTGCCAGCAGCTTAGCGCAGACAGGTTCTGGAAACACCATATATTTT
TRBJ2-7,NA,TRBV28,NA,CASSLSFVSYEQYF,TGTGCCAGCAGTTTGTCTTTCGTGAGCTACGAGCAGTACTTC
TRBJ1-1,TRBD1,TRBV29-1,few,CSANQGGNTEAFF,TGCAGCGCCAATCAGGGGGGGAACACTGAAGCTTTCTTT
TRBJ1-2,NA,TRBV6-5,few,CASRTTTGSAGYTF,TGTGCCAGCAGGACTACCACAGGGTCGGCTGGCTACACCTTC
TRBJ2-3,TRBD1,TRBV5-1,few,CASSLAVPTGSTDTQYF,TGCGCCAGCAGCTTGGCGGTTCCGACAGGGAGCACAGATACGCAGTATTTT
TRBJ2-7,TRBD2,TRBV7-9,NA,CASSLDPLAGGPLSYEQYF,TGTGCCAGCAGCTTAGACCCTTTAGCGGGGGGCCCCCTCTCCTACGAGCAGTACTTC
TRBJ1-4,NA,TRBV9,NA,CASSPRGEEDEKLFF,TGTGCCAGCAGCCCCCGGGGGGAGGAGGATGAAAAACTGTTTTTT
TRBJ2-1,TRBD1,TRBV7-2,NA,CASSPGQGEWNEQFF,TGTGCCAGCAGTCCAGGACAGGGGGAGTGGAATGAGCAGTTCTTC
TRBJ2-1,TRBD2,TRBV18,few,CASSTSGGPSYNEQFF,TGTGCCAGCTCCACTAGCGGGGGGCCGTCCTACAATGAGCAGTTCTTC
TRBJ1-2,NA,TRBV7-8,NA,CASSRPGGSYGYTF,TGTGCCAGCAGCCGCCCAGGTGGTAGCTATGGCTACACCTTC
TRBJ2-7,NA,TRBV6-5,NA,CASSYSTLAYEQYF,TGTGCCAGCAGTTACTCGACCCTAGCCTACGAGCAGTACTTC
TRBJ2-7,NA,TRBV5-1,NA,CASSLAVSYEQYF,TGCGCCAGCAGCTTGGCCGTCAGCTACGAGCAGTACTTC
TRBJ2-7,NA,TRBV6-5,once,CASSLKIYEQYF,TGTGCCAGCAGTCTAAAGATCTACGAGCAGTACTTC
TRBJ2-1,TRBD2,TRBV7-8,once,CASSPSSGGYNEQFF,TGTGCCAGCAGCCCCTCTAGCGGGGGTTACAATGAGCAGTTCTTC
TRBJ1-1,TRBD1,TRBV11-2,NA,CASSWGQGNTEAFF,TGTGCCAGCAGCTGGGGACAGGGGAACACTGAAGCTTTCTTT
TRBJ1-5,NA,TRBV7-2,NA,CASSPWGDSNQPQHF,TGTGCCAGCAGCCCATGGGGGGATAGCAATCAGCCCCAGCATTTT
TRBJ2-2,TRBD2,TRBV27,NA,CASSLTSGVLGELFF,TGTGCCAGCAGTTTAACTAGCGGGGTACTCGGGGAGCTGTTTTTT
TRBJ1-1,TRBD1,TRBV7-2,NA,CASSPGTGMNTEAFF,TGTGCCAGCAGCCCTGGGACAGGGATGAACACTGAAGCTTTCTTT
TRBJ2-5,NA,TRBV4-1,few,CASSQGSVWETQYF,TGCGCCAGCAGCCAAGGTAGCGTTTGGGAGACCCAGTACTTC
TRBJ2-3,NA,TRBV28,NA,CASSLGLSVDTQYF,TGTGCCAGCAGTTTAGGGCTATCGGTAGATACGCAGTATTTT
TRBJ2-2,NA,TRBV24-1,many,CATSDLGQGPNTGELFF,TGTGCCACCAGTGATTTGGGGCAGGGCCCGAACACCGGGGAGCTGTTTTTT
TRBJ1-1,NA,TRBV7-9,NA,CASIPPSGGLNTEAFF,TGTGCCAGCATCCCCCCGAGTGGGGGACTTAACACTGAAGCTTTCTTT